This T cell receptor beta chain was profiled in a study of T-cell memory formation after mild COVID-19. The CDR3 covers 13 residues. Germline V gene data show CDR1 as MNHEY and CDR2 as SVGEGT. Deletions cut 6 bases from V and 2 bases from J, with 11 bases between. The study's findings and limits: Researchers found some responding clones in pre-infection memory, a sign that cross-reactive memory joined. SARS-CoV-2 specificity was not confirmed for second-wave clones peaking on day 37.

Researchers used 5'RACE with constant-segment primers to make TCR alpha and TCR beta cDNA libraries that carry sample barcodes and UMIs. TCRdb reprocessed the 5' RACE reads with MiXCR, giving one entry per CDR3 protein. The profile shows about 190,000 distinct CDR3 sequences, over 9.5% of them singletons. This clonotype appeared a few times. Its antigen remains unidentified. The origin of this receptor is a man younger than 30 who had mild COVID-19 (a few samples of this study predate the infection). Cell type and time point are not known. J is TRBJ2-7 and V is TRBV6-2 or TRBV6-3; D possibly corresponds to TRBD1 (7 bases). The material sequenced was PBMCs or a T cell subset sorted from them (not recorded which). CDR3 in DNA: TGTGCCAGCAGGCGGGACAGCCCCTACGAGCAGTACTTC. Its protein product is CASRRDSPYEQYF.